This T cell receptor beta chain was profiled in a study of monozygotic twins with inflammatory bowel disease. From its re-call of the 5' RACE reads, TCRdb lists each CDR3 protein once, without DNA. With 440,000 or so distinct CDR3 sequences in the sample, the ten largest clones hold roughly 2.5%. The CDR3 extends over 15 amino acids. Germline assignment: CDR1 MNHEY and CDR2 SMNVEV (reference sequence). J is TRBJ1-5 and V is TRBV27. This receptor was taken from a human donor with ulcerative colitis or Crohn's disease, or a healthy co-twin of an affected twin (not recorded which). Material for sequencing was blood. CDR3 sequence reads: CASRRNRASNQPQHF.